These 30 T cell receptor beta chains came from one sample sequenced in a study of blood T cells in healthy people across ages. The second PCR ran about 6 to 12 cycles with a sample-barcoded 5' primer and J-beta primers. MiXCR, run by TCRdb on the 5' RACE reads, gives a single entry per CDR3 protein. Here the sample spans more than 1 million distinct CDR3 sequences, roughly 45% being singletons. The source material was blood. The source of these receptors is a woman aged 60-75 years in good health.

This clonotype was recorded only once. V gene TRBV4-1 combines with J gene TRBJ1-3; possibly TRBD1 for D (6 bases). Germline V gives CDR1 MGHRA, CDR2 YSYEKL. V dropped 0 bases and J dropped 4 bases, with 10 bases sitting between them. The CDR3 is made up of 15 amino acids. Here the CDR3 reads CASSQDPGVGNTIYF. The CDR3 DNA follows: TGCGCCAGCAGCCAAGATCCAGGGGTCGGAAACACCATATATTTT.

This clonotype was counted once. J is TRBJ1-6 and V is TRBV28; no firm D call. This CDR3 is 14 amino acids long. Trimming removed 5 bases from V and 5 bases from J, with 10 bases in between. Germline V gene lookup returns CDR1 MDHEN and CDR2 SYDVKM. The CDR3 loop reads CASSTDGNNSPLHF. In nucleotides, the CDR3 is TGTGCCAGCAGTACCGACGGGAATAATTCACCCCTCCACTTT.

The rearrangement links TRBV28 to TRBJ2-3; 7 nucleotides match TRBD2. The germline V gene encodes CDR1 MDHEN and CDR2 SYDVKM. The CDR3 totals 17 residues. Losses at the gene ends were 6 bases for V and 4 bases for J; bases not matched to a gene: 16. This CDR3 is CASSRPGAGEKSDTQYF. As DNA, the CDR3 is TGTGCCAGCAGCCGACCCGGGGCGGGAGAGAAGTCAGATACGCAGTATTTT.

V usage is TRBV5-1 and J usage is TRBJ2-7, with 14 bases that match TRBD2. The length of the CDR3 is 17 residues. CDR1 SGHRS and CDR2 YFSETQ come from the germline V gene. The ends lost 3 bases at V and 3 bases at J; junction bases unmatched: 8. The CDR3 DNA sequence: TGCGCCAGCAGCTGGGGACTAGCGGGAGACACCGACTACGAGCAGTACTTC. Residues: CASSWGLAGDTDYEQYF. The variable domain in full, completed from reference TRBV5-1 and TRBJ2-7, reads KAGVTQTPRYLIKTRGQQVTLSCSPISGHRSVSWYQQTPGQGLQFLFEYFSETQRNKGNFPGRFSGRQFSNSRSEMNVSTLELGDSALYLCASSWGLAGDTDYEQYFGPGTRLTVT.

In this sample, this clonotype turned up a few times. V usage is TRBV18 and J usage is TRBJ2-5, with D tentatively TRBD2 (6 bases). Trimming removed 3 bases at V and 11 bases at J, with 19 bases between. The CDR3 consists of 14 residues. CDR1 and CDR2 (germline): KGHSH, LQKENI. CDR3 in DNA: TGTGCCAGCTCACCGACGGGAGACTTTCATGAGCAGTACTTC. Amino acid sequence: CASSPTGDFHEQYF.

This clonotype was observed a single time. The V and J genes are TRBV18 and TRBJ1-2; no clear D gene. Germline V gene data show CDR1 as KGHSH and CDR2 as LQKENI. V shed 0 bases and J shed 7 bases, with 9 bases lying between them. This CDR3 spans 13 amino acids. Here the CDR3 reads CASSPPLGSGYTF. CDR3 bases: TGTGCCAGCTCACCACCTCTGGGAAGTGGCTACACCTTC.

Comment on this clonotype: A much larger clone lies one base from this, so it may be a read error. V is TRBV10-3 and J is TRBJ2-4; D unclear. Judging by the DNA end, TRBJ2-7 fits better; the J call may be wrong. Germline-derived CDR1 and CDR2 are ENHRY and SYGVKD. The CDR3 is 11 residues long. This CDR3 is CAASNGNEQYF. In DNA, the CDR3 is TGTGCCGCCTCCAACGGAAACGAGCAGTACTTC.

With regard to this clonotype: A much larger clone is a single base away; this may be a read error. The CDR3 nucleotides are TGCAGTGCGACTCGTGGGGACACATCCGACGAGCAGTACTTC. This codes for CSATRGDTSDEQYF. V is TRBV20-1 and J is TRBJ2-7; maybe TRBD1 (6 bases). The length of the CDR3 is 14 residues. Germline CDR1 is DFQATT and CDR2 is SNEGSKA (reference sequence). Trimming took 6 bases from V and 5 from J, leaving 20 bases between them.

As for this clonotype: This may come from a read error, since a much larger clone is one base off. This sequence joins TRBV7-8 and TRBJ2-5, with a weak D call TRBD2 (5 bases). Per the germline V gene, CDR1 is SGHVS and CDR2 is FQNEAQ. This CDR3 contains 15 residues. V lost 3 bases, J lost 11 bases, and 22 bases lay in between. CDR3 sequence: CASSFAAASHNEQYF. In nucleotides, the CDR3 is TGTGCCAGCAGCTTCGCAGCGGCTTCCCACAATGAGCAGTACTTC. Using reference TRBV7-8 and TRBJ2-5 for the parts outside the CDR3, the full variable domain is GAGVSQSPRYKVAKRGQDVALRCDPISGHVSLFWYQQALGQGPEFLTYFQNEAQLDKSGLPSDRFFAERPEGSVSTLKIQRTQQEDSAVYLCASSFAAASHNEQYFGPGTRLLVL.

CDR3 sequence: CASSLQPVQETQYF. CDR3 DNA sequence: TGTGCCAGCAGCTTACAACCGGTACAAGAGACCCAGTACTTC. The rearrangement links TRBV7-6 to TRBJ2-5; D not resolved. The germline V gene encodes CDR1 SGHVS and CDR2 FNYEAQ. The V end was cut by 2 bases, the J end by 2 bases, with 9 bases between. The CDR3 covers 14 residues. Filled out from reference TRBV7-6 and TRBJ2-5, the complete variable domain reads GAGVSQSPRYKVTKRGQDVALRCDPISGHVSLYWYRQALGQGPEFLTYFNYEAQQDKSGLPNDRFSAERPEGSISTLTIQRTEQRDSAMYRCASSLQPVQETQYFGPGTRLLVL.

The chain joins TRBV13 to TRBJ2-1, with 14 bases fitting TRBD2. The V segment lost 4 bases and the J segment 0 bases; nucleotides outside the gene matches: 5. The CDR3 length is 18 residues. The germline V gene encodes CDR1 PRHDT and CDR2 FYEKMQ (reference sequence). This chain's CDR3 is CASSSGLAGDSSYNEQFF. CDR3 nucleotide sequence: TGTGCCAGCAGCTCGGGACTAGCGGGAGACAGCTCCTACAATGAGCAGTTCTTC.

This clonotype was found many times. The chain uses TRBV29-1 and TRBJ2-5; 11 positions match TRBD1. CDR3 length equals 14 residues. Germline V gene sequence: CDR1 SQVTM, CDR2 ANQGSEA. V lost 5 bases to trimming and J lost 0 bases; unmatched junction nucleotides: 2. The CDR3 coding sequence is TGCAGCGTTAGGACAGGGGGCTACCAAGAGACCCAGTACTTC. Protein: CSVRTGGYQETQYF.

This clonotype was seen a few times. CDR3 sequence: CASSFVAGTQGTQYF. The CDR3 region has the DNA TGTGCCAGCAGTTTCGTAGCGGGGACCCAGGGTACGCAGTATTTT. The chain has TRBV7-2 and TRBJ2-3; 8 positions agree with TRBD2. The V and J ends lost 6 bases and 8 bases, in that order; junction bases with no gene match: 13. In germline, CDR1 is SGHTA, CDR2 FQGNSA. The CDR3 contains 15 residues.

The gene calls are TRBV20-1 and TRBJ2-1, with 7 bases fitting TRBD2. In germline, CDR1 is DFQATT, CDR2 SNEGSKA (reference sequence). The junction had 8 bases not matched to a gene; V was cut back by 0 bases and J by 9 bases. The CDR3 is made up of 14 amino acids. This chain's CDR3 is CSAREWGGLFEQFF. The DNA for the CDR3 is TGCAGTGCTAGAGAATGGGGGGGACTCTTTGAGCAGTTCTTC.

The V and J genes are TRBV11-2 and TRBJ2-7, with D perhaps TRBD1 (6 bases). CDR3 size: 14 residues. Germline-derived CDR1 and CDR2 are SGHAT and FQNNGV. V gave up 4 bases and J gave up 1 base, with 11 bases separating them. CDR3 coding DNA: TGTGCCAGCAGCTACAGGGTGAGGTCCTACGAGCAGTACTTC. It translates to CASSYRVRSYEQYF. The variable domain in full, with the rest retrieved from reference TRBV11-2 and TRBJ2-7, is EAGVAQSPRYKIIEKRQSVAFWCNPISGHATLYWYQQILGQGPKLLIQFQNNGVVDDSQLPKDRFSAERLKGVDSTLKIQPAKLEDSAVYLCASSYRVRSYEQYFGPGTRLTVT.

This clonotype was seen more than once but under ten times. The chain combines TRBV3-1 with TRBJ2-6; D is perhaps TRBD1 (5 bases). The CDR3 loop spans 20 amino acids. The germline V gene has CDR1 LGHDT and CDR2 YNNKEL (reference sequence). V lost 3 bases to trimming and J lost 0 bases, with 21 bases between them. CDR3 bases: TGTGCCAGCAGCCAGCGCACAGGAAAGAATCTCCGCTCTGGGGCCAACGTCCTGACTTTC. Residues: CASSQRTGKNLRSGANVLTF.

V gene TRBV29-1 combines with J gene TRBJ2-7; 10 bases fit TRBD2. Unmatched junction bases numbered 3, after V lost 4 bases and J lost 3 bases. Germline loops: CDR1 SQVTM, CDR2 ANQGSEA. CDR3 length: 13 amino acids. CDR3 nucleotide sequence: TGCAGCGTTGGAAAGCGGGAGGGCTACGAGCAGTACTTC. Translating gives CSVGKREGYEQYF.

This clonotype appeared many times. The chain is built from TRBV10-3 and TRBJ2-7; either TRBD1 or TRBD2 may fit D (5 bases each). V shed 6 bases and J shed 2 bases, with 11 bases lying between them. The CDR3 consists of 13 residues. Germline values: CDR1 ENHRY, CDR2 SYGVKD. The DNA of the CDR3 is TGTGCCATCAGCGGGACCAATACCTACGAGCAGTACTTC. Translating it yields CAISGTNTYEQYF.

The chain is built from TRBV27 and TRBJ2-3, with D tentatively TRBD1 (5 bases). Germline lookup yields CDR1 MNHEY and CDR2 SMNVEV (reference sequence). The V gene lost 7 bases and the J gene lost 2 bases, with 13 bases spanning the gap. The CDR3 is made up of 14 amino acids. The DNA for the CDR3 is TGTGCCAGCAAGGGGAACAGAGACACAGATACGCAGTATTTT. Residues: CASKGNRDTDTQYF.

This clonotype turned up a few times. The CDR3 protein is CASSVGTGWYEQYF. The CDR3 DNA reads TGTGCCAGCAGTGTAGGGACAGGGTGGTACGAGCAGTACTTC. The V gene is TRBV12-3 or TRBV12-4, the J gene TRBJ2-7, with 9 bases that match TRBD1. V gave up 5 bases and J gave up 4 bases; unmatched junction bases: 6. The CDR3 totals 14 residues.

The rearrangement joins TRBV6-5 to TRBJ2-1; TRBD1 might be the D (6 bases). V was clipped by 6 bases and J by 4 bases, with 16 bases between them. This CDR3 contains 15 residues. Germline lookup yields CDR1 MNHEY and CDR2 SVGAGI. CDR3 DNA sequence: TGTGCCAGCAGGCCCTCCGGGACAACTTACAATGAGCAGTTCTTC. Its translation: CASRPSGTTYNEQFF.

A word on this clonotype: The junction departs from the called germline gene at one end, perhaps through a read error. CDR3 amino acids: CATGLAGGNERFF. In DNA, the CDR3 is TGTGCCACGGGACTAGCGGGAGGTAATGAGCGGTTCTTC. The chain recombines TRBV10-3 with TRBJ2-1, with TRBD2 matching over 15 bases. Germline-derived CDR1 and CDR2 are ENHRY and SYGVKD. The CDR3 has 13 residues.

This chain links TRBV20-1 with TRBJ2-1; the match to TRBD2 covers 15 bases. Germline V CDR1 and CDR2: DFQATT, SNEGSKA (reference sequence). V was clipped by 6 bases and J by 7 bases; unmatched bases: 7. The CDR3 consists of 15 residues. The CDR3 is CSADSGTSGRNEQFF. In nucleotides, the CDR3 is TGCAGTGCAGATTCCGGGACTAGCGGGAGGAATGAGCAGTTCTTC.

The chain uses TRBV20-1 and TRBJ2-7, with TRBD2 identical over 14 bases. CDR1 and CDR2 from the germline V gene are DFQATT and SNEGSKA (reference sequence). CDR3 length equals 15 residues. The V gene end was trimmed by 3 bases and the J gene end by 6 bases; junction bases not matched to a gene: 7. The CDR3 reads CSASGTSGSPSEQYF. DNA of the CDR3: TGCAGTGCTAGTGGGACTAGCGGGAGCCCTTCCGAGCAGTACTTC.

The chain combines TRBV10-3 with TRBJ1-6; 9 nucleotides match TRBD1. The CDR3 is 14 residues long. V was pared by 8 bases and J by 7 bases, with 6 bases of the junction left unmatched. Germline CDR1 ENHRY, CDR2 SYGVKD. The CDR3 protein is CAIAGTGRNSPLHF. For the CDR3, the DNA is TGTGCCATCGCGGGGACAGGGAGGAATTCACCCCTCCACTTT.

The chain couples TRBV29-1 to TRBJ2-3; D is ambiguous. The CDR3 consists of 11 residues. Germline V lookup: CDR1 SQVTM, CDR2 ANQGSEA. The V and J ends lost 7 bases and 2 bases respectively, with 7 bases between them. Here the CDR3 reads CSAGHTDTQYF. As DNA, the CDR3 is TGCAGCGCGGGCCACACAGATACGCAGTATTTT.

This chain connects TRBV12-3 or TRBV12-4 to TRBJ1-2; the match to TRBD1 covers 10 bases. CDR3 length equals 14 residues. The V and J ends lost 8 bases and 4 bases, in that order; junction bases with no gene match: 7. This chain's CDR3 is CASGSTGGIYGYTF. For the CDR3, the DNA is TGTGCCAGCGGGTCGACAGGGGGCATCTATGGCTACACCTTC.

The V call is TRBV5-1, the J call TRBJ2-7, with D possibly being TRBD1 or TRBD2 (5 bases each). Per germline, CDR1 SGHRS and CDR2 YFSETQ. V was cut by 5 bases and J by 4 bases, with 13 bases left in between. This CDR3 is 13 amino acids long. The CDR3 region has the DNA TGCGCCAGCAGACCCGGGACGGGATACGAGCAGTACTTC. This gives the protein CASRPGTGYEQYF.

The chain couples TRBV7-9 to TRBJ1-6; possible D gene TRBD1, 5 bases. This CDR3 region has 15 residues. CDR1 is SEHNR and CDR2 is FQNEAQ in the germline V gene (reference sequence). With 4 bases removed from V and 7 bases from J, the gap between germline ends came to 14 bases. The DNA of the CDR3 is TGTGCCAGCAGCTCCCGTGGGGGAAACAATTCACCCCTCCACTTT. Its protein product is CASSSRGGNNSPLHF.

This rearrangement joins TRBV5-6 to TRBJ2-3; D not certain. V lost 4 bases and J lost 3, with 12 bases in between. This CDR3 has 14 residues. Germline V lookup: CDR1 SGHDT, CDR2 YYEEEE. CDR3 in amino acids: CASSNAVLTDTQYF. For the CDR3, the DNA is TGTGCCAGCAGCAACGCGGTACTAACAGATACGCAGTATTTT.